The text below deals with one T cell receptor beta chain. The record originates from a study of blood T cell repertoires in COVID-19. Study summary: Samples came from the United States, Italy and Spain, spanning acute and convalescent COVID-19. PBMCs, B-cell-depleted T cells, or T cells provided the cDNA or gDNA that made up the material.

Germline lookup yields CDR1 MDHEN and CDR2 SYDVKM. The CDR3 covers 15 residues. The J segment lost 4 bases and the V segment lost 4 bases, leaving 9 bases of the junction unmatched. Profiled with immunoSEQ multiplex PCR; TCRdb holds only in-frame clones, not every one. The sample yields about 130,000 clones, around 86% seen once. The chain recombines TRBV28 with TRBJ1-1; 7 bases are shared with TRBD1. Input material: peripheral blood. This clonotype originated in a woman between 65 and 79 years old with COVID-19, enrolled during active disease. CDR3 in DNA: TGTGCCAGCAGTTCAGAGGGGGCTTGGGTCACTGAAGCTTTCTTT. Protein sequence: CASSSEGAWVTEAFF.